This note documents a single TCR beta chain sequence. Its specificity is unknown. The data are from a study of CD8 T cells in Susac syndrome. Healthy donors, matched for age and sex, constituted the control group. The CD8+ and CD4+ T cells were negatively isolated, with the TEMRA cells enriched by FACS. Germline CDR1 reads SEHNR; CDR2 reads FQNEAQ (reference sequence). The ends were cut back, 10 bases at V and 1 base at J, with 17 bases in the middle. CDR3 length equals 15 residues. When the RNA was reverse transcribed, random hexamers were used with an input of roughly 0.45 to 1 ug. Amplification of TCR beta CDR3 spanned 54 Vbeta and 13 Jbeta via immunoSEQ multiplex PCR. A single record per CDR3 protein comes from TCRdb applying MiXCR to the immunoSEQ multiplex PCR reads. Among 25,000 to 30,000 distinct CDR3 sequences listed, about 95% were seen once. Overall study findings and caveats: The authors acknowledged that the study's TCR sequencing and HLA analysis involved relatively few individuals.

What was sequenced was CD8+ T cells from PBMCs. The TCR originated in a human donor in good health. The chain is built from TRBV7-9 and TRBJ1-3; no reliable D call. CDR3: CATDTPGSSGNTIYF. CDR3 in DNA: TGTGCCACCGATACCCCGGGTAGTTCTGGAAACACCATATATTTT.